This TCR beta chain was identified in a study of T cells after posttransplantation cyclophosphamide. Trimming left V 0 bases short and J 3 bases short, with 13 bases between. CDR1 SGHRS and CDR2 YFSETQ come from the germline V gene. This CDR3 region has 16 residues. This clone has ten or more counts. Clones were sequenced by immunoSEQ multiplex PCR, and TCRdb holds only the in-frame ones, with some missing. The sample has over 20,000 clones, none seen only once. The sequence derives from a man aged 50 or older in good health, CMV-negative, and a related stem cell transplant donor. Material for sequencing was PBMCs. The rearrangement joins TRBV5-1 to TRBJ1-5; D gene uncertain. CDR3 sequence (DNA): TGCGCCAGCAGCTTGGTTCCGAGGATGGACAATCAGCCCCAGCATTTT. It codes for CASSLVPRMDNQPQHF.